This TCR beta chain appears in the sequencing data of a study of human T cells and chemical hapten exposure. Study context: Upper-back patches of 0.01% DPC were read at 6 days.

In this sample, this clonotype turned up many times. Each CDR3 protein is one row after TCRdb ran MiXCR on the RACE reads. Of about 90,000 distinct CDR3 sequences in the sample, roughly 11% were seen once. Regarding time point: patch test 3, about 24 weeks after DPC sensitization. Treatment of the sample: therapeutic diphenylcyclopropenone sensitization with weekly scalp DPC. Source: whole blood, taken in connection with sensitization to the hapten diphenylcyclopropenone (DPC). This receptor was taken from a woman under 40 with alopecia areata. Some clones in this sample may be carry-over from other donors' samples.

CDR3 loop: CSVEGITDTQYF. The CDR3 DNA reads as TGCAGCGTTGAGGGGATCACAGATACGCAGTATTTT. The rearrangement joins TRBV29-1 to TRBJ2-3; D remains ambiguous. The length of the CDR3 is 12 residues. The V and J ends lost 3 bases and 2 bases respectively, with 6 bases between them. From germline, CDR1 is SQVTM and CDR2 ANQGSEA.